The 16 T cell receptor beta chains reported below all come from one sample, sequenced in a study of cytomegalovirus exposure and HLA in healthy donors. The data were produced by immunoSEQ multiplex PCR, yet TCRdb's version contains in-frame clones alone and is incomplete. This sample yields roughly 240,000 clones, of which roughly 89% are seen a single time; 2% to 3% belongs to the top ten. Sequenced sample: PBMCs. These receptors all stem from a man between 18 and 29 years old in good health and CMV-seronegative.

The CDR3 nucleotides are TGTGCCTGGAGTCCAACAGGGGCCACAGATACGCAGTATTTT. Translated, it gives CAWSPTGATDTQYF. The chain is built from TRBV30 and TRBJ2-3, with TRBD1 matching over 7 bases. The length of the CDR3 is 14 residues. V gave up 2 bases and J gave up 2 bases; unmatched junction bases: 4. CDR1 is GTSNPN and CDR2 is SVGIG in the germline V gene (reference sequence).

The V gene is TRBV15, the J gene TRBJ1-1; TRBD1 matches at 8 bases. The CDR3 runs 13 residues. The germline V gene encodes CDR1 LNHNV and CDR2 YYDKDF (reference sequence). Losses at the gene ends were 6 bases for V and 3 bases for J; bases not matched to a gene: 3. The CDR3 bases are TGTGCCACCAGTCGGACAGGGTACACTGAAGCTTTCTTT. Translating it yields CATSRTGYTEAFF.

The gene calls are TRBV29-1 and TRBJ2-7; possible D gene TRBD1, 6 bases. CDR1 is SQVTM, CDR2 ANQGSEA, per germline. There are 13 residues in the CDR3. V lost 7 bases to trimming and J lost 0 bases, with 13 bases between them. CDR3 DNA sequence: TGCAGCGCGATACAGGGTTACTCCTACGAGCAGTACTTC. This encodes CSAIQGYSYEQYF.

This clone was found once. CDR3: CASSLDARSYEQYF. CDR3 nucleotides: TGTGCCAGCAGCTTGGACGCCAGGTCCTACGAGCAGTACTTC. V and J are TRBV5-4 and TRBJ2-7; D remains ambiguous. The ends were cut back, 0 bases at V and 1 base at J, with 8 bases in the middle. The CDR3 covers 14 residues. Germline lookup yields CDR1 SGHNT and CDR2 YYREEE (reference sequence).

The J gene is TRBJ2-1, the V gene TRBV5-4; D might be TRBD2 (5 bases). CDR1 and CDR2 from the germline V gene are SGHNT and YYREEE (reference sequence). This CDR3 contains 11 residues. The ends were cut back, 4 bases at V and 10 bases at J, with 9 bases in the middle. The CDR3 loop is CASSNGEEQFF. In DNA, the CDR3 is TGTGCCAGCAGCAACGGGGAGGAGCAGTTCTTC. The full variable domain, completed using reference TRBV5-4 and TRBJ2-1, is ETGVTQSPTHLIKTRGQQVTLRCSSQSGHNTVSWYQQALGQGPQFIFQYYREEENGRGNFPPRFSGLQFPNYSSELNVNALELDDSALYLCASSNGEEQFFGPGTRLTVL.

This chain links TRBV4-2 with TRBJ2-1, with 8 positions matching TRBD1. Germline assignment: CDR1 LGHNA and CDR2 YNFKEQ. The CDR3 contains 14 residues. V dropped 3 bases and J dropped 6; count of bases not matched to a gene: 4. The CDR3 DNA reads as TGTGCCAGCAGCCAGGGGGACAGGCCCAATGAGCAGTTCTTC. It translates to CASSQGDRPNEQFF.

This chain joins TRBV5-4 and TRBJ1-1; TRBD1 matches 7 bases. CDR3 length: 12 amino acids. Germline values: CDR1 SGHNT, CDR2 YYREEE (reference sequence). J was trimmed by 11 bases and V by 3 bases; bases with no gene match: 7. The CDR3, as DNA: TGTGCCAGCAGCTCGGGAGGGGGCGCCGCTTTCTTT. Translated: CASSSGGGAAFF.

The chain has TRBV4-3 and TRBJ1-3, with D maybe TRBD1 (6 bases). Germline CDR1 reads LGHNA; CDR2 reads YSLEER. The CDR3 is 16 residues long. The V gene lost 0 bases and the J gene lost 0 bases, with 9 bases spanning the gap. CDR3 residues: CASSQDRGTSGNTIYF. Written as DNA, the CDR3 is TGCGCCAGCAGCCAAGACAGGGGAACCTCTGGAAACACCATATATTTT.

This clone was seen only a few times. The chain combines TRBV7-8 with TRBJ1-5, with unresolved D. Trimming stripped 2 bases from V and 8 bases from J, with 10 bases between. Germline-derived CDR1 and CDR2 are SGHVS and FQNEAQ. This CDR3 comprises 13 residues. The CDR3: CASSLSGAEPQHF. The CDR3, as DNA: TGTGCCAGCAGCTTAAGCGGAGCGGAGCCCCAGCATTTT.

The chain joins TRBV15 to TRBJ2-6, with D tentatively TRBD1 (5 bases). The CDR3 consists of 17 residues. V shed 1 base and J shed 4 bases, with 14 bases lying between them. Germline lookup yields CDR1 LNHNV and CDR2 YYDKDF (reference sequence). The CDR3, as DNA: TGTGCCACCAGCAGAGCCGTGGGGCGCTCAGGGGCCAACGTCCTGACTTTC. It translates to CATSRAVGRSGANVLTF.

This clone was recorded once. The chain is built from TRBV19 and TRBJ1-5; 10 nucleotides align to TRBD1. The CDR3 loop spans 15 amino acids. The germline CDR1 and CDR2 sequences are LNHDA and SQIVND (reference sequence). The V gene end was trimmed by 5 bases and the J gene end by 3 bases; junction bases not matched to a gene: 4. In DNA, the CDR3 is TGTGCCAGTAGTCCGGGACAGGGGAACAATCAGCCCCAGCATTTT. Translating gives CASSPGQGNNQPQHF.

The chain employs TRBV11-3 and TRBJ2-1; D perhaps matches TRBD2 (6 bases). This CDR3 has 15 amino acids. Trimming removed 1 base at V and 9 bases at J, with 16 bases between. The V gene's germline CDR1 is SGHNT and CDR2 YENEEA. CDR3 amino acids: CASSLAGASPVEQFF. Written as DNA, the CDR3 is TGTGCCAGCAGCTTAGCGGGAGCCAGCCCCGTTGAGCAGTTCTTC.

The chain joins TRBV9 to TRBJ2-6; tentative D call: TRBD2 (5 bases). The germline V gene has CDR1 SGDLS and CDR2 YYNGEE. The ends were cut back, 4 bases at V and 2 bases at J, with 13 bases in the middle. This CDR3 is built from 16 residues. Here the CDR3 DNA reads TGTGCCAGCAGCCCAGATCGGAGGCCTGGGGCCAACGTCCTGACTTTC. This translates into CASSPDRRPGANVLTF.

This rearrangement joins TRBV5-6 to TRBJ1-6; D not certain. Germline V gene sequence: CDR1 SGHDT, CDR2 YYEEEE. V was clipped by 1 base and J by 11 bases, with 10 bases between them. The CDR3 loop spans 13 amino acids. The DNA for the CDR3 is TGTGCCAGCAGCTTGTTCGGTCCCACACCCCTCCACTTT. This gives the protein CASSLFGPTPLHF. Full variable domain (missing parts from reference TRBV5-6 and TRBJ1-6): DAGVTQSPTHLIKTRGQQVTLRCSPKSGHDTVSWYQQALGQGPQFIFQYYEEEERQRGNFPDRFSGHQFPNYSSELNVNALLLGDSALYLCASSLFGPTPLHFGNGTRLTVT.

The CDR3 reads CASSFSTGVKETQYF. CDR3 in DNA: TGTGCCAGCAGCTTCTCCACAGGGGTCAAAGAGACCCAGTACTTC. The rearrangement joins TRBV7-9 to TRBJ2-5; 7 bases line up with TRBD1. The CDR3 is made up of 15 amino acids. The V segment lost 3 bases and the J segment 3 bases; nucleotides outside the gene matches: 7. CDR1 and CDR2 from the germline V gene are SEHNR and FQNEAQ (reference sequence).

This clone was seen once. The chain is built from TRBV19 and TRBJ2-3, with 10 bases fitting TRBD2. V shed 7 bases and J 15 bases; nucleotides not matched to a gene: 16. The CDR3 totals 14 residues. Per the germline V gene, CDR1 is LNHDA and CDR2 is SQIVND (reference sequence). The CDR3 region is CASKKEAGGTSAYF. The CDR3 DNA reads as TGTGCCAGTAAGAAAGAGGCAGGGGGGACTAGCGCCTATTTT.